The 25 T cell receptor beta chains below come from one sample, sequenced in a study of blood T cell repertoires in COVID-19. The data were produced by immunoSEQ multiplex PCR, yet TCRdb's version contains in-frame clones alone and is incomplete. This sample carries approximately 90,000 clones, about 80% of them seen once, and the ten largest clones take 15% to 20%. The sample consisted of peripheral blood. The receptors here all came from a woman at least 80 years old with acute or convalescent COVID-19.

This clone was counted a single time. CDR3 DNA sequence: TGTGCCATCAGCCAAGCCGAGGGCAGCTACAATGAGCAGTTCTTC. Translated, it gives CAISQAEGSYNEQFF. This chain links TRBV10-3 with TRBJ2-1, with TRBD2 as a possible D gene (5 bases). V shed 6 bases and J shed 3 bases, with 15 bases lying between them. Looked up from germline, CDR1 is ENHRY and CDR2 is SYGVKD. CDR3 length: 15 amino acids.

The chain employs TRBV3-1 (or the pseudogene TRBV3-2) and TRBJ2-2; D is uncertain. Trimming took 5 bases from V and 1 from J, leaving 8 bases between them. This CDR3 comprises 14 residues. CDR1 LGHDT and CDR2 YNNKEL come from the germline V gene (reference sequence). The CDR3 region is CASSLSRNTGELFF. The CDR3 region has the DNA TGTGCCAGCAGCTTATCTAGGAACACCGGGGAGCTGTTTTTT.

This sequence joins TRBV10-3 and TRBJ2-3, with a weak D call TRBD2 (6 bases). V was shortened by 6 bases and J by 1 base, with 14 bases between the two germline ends. The CDR3 extends over 15 amino acids. Germline CDR1 and CDR2: ENHRY and SYGVKD. The CDR3 bases are TGTGCCATCAGCGCGAATAGCGGAGGCACAGATACGCAGTATTTT. The encoded protein is CAISANSGGTDTQYF.

CDR3 protein: CASSPGSRGDTQYF. The CDR3 DNA sequence: TGTGCCAGCAGCCCAGGGTCTAGGGGAGATACGCAGTATTTT. The rearrangement links TRBV7-7 to TRBJ2-3; TRBD1 is a possible D gene (5 bases). V was clipped by 5 bases and J by 5 bases, with 14 bases between them. The CDR3 is 14 residues long. Germline V gene sequence: CDR1 SSHAT, CDR2 FNYEAQ (reference sequence).

This clone was observed a few times. The rearrangement joins TRBV4-1 to TRBJ2-6; possibly TRBD1 for D (7 bases). The CDR3 totals 18 residues. V was trimmed by 4 bases and J by 0 bases, leaving 16 bases between them. Germline lookup yields CDR1 MGHRA and CDR2 YSYEKL. Here the CDR3 reads CASSPLAGGLSGANVLTF. CDR3 in DNA: TGCGCCAGCAGCCCATTGGCAGGGGGACTCTCTGGGGCCAACGTCCTGACTTTC.

This chain connects TRBV3-1 (or the pseudogene TRBV3-2) to TRBJ2-3; D is unresolved. The CDR3 runs to 12 residues. Deletions cut 7 bases from V and 1 base from J, with 6 bases between. In germline, CDR1 is LGHDT, CDR2 YNNKEL (reference sequence). CDR3 nucleotide sequence: TGTGCCAGCAATCGTGGCACAGATACGCAGTATTTT. It translates to CASNRGTDTQYF.

The chain carries TRBV4-1 and TRBJ2-7; 7 bases match TRBD1. V dropped 4 bases and J dropped 2; count of bases not matched to a gene: 2. The V gene's germline CDR1 is MGHRA and CDR2 YSYEKL. CDR3 length: 13 residues. CDR3 DNA sequence: TGCGCCAGCAGCCGAGGGACAGCCTACGAGCAGTACTTC. It yields the protein CASSRGTAYEQYF.

The chain links TRBV7-9 to TRBJ2-7, with 9 positions matching TRBD1. V lost 5 bases, J lost 5 bases, and 4 bases stayed unmatched. The CDR3 has 13 residues. CDR1 and CDR2 from the germline V gene are SEHNR and FQNEAQ (reference sequence). CDR3 DNA sequence: TGTGCCAGCAGCGGACAGGGGATGGACGAGCAGTACTTC. Protein product: CASSGQGMDEQYF.

The chain employs TRBV20-1 and TRBJ2-1; TRBD2 aligns across 9 bases. The CDR3 sequence is 14 residues long. The V gene end was trimmed by 3 bases and the J gene end by 4 bases; junction bases not matched to a gene: 4. Germline CDR1 is DFQATT and CDR2 is SNEGSKA (reference sequence). In DNA form, the CDR3 reads TGCAGTGCTAGTCCTAGCGGGATGTACAATGAGCAGTTCTTC. As protein: CSASPSGMYNEQFF.

The rearrangement joins TRBV3-1 (or the pseudogene TRBV3-2) to TRBJ2-1; 7 bases map to TRBD2. This CDR3 region has 15 residues. J was trimmed by 6 bases and V by 6 bases; bases with no gene match: 11. Per germline, CDR1 LGHDT and CDR2 YNNKEL (reference sequence). The CDR3 spells CASSPLRGSLNEQFF. The DNA for the CDR3 is TGTGCCAGCAGTCCTCTTCGCGGGAGCCTCAATGAGCAGTTCTTC.

V usage is TRBV11-3 and J usage is TRBJ1-3; possible D gene TRBD1, 6 bases. This CDR3 region has 16 residues. Germline CDR1 is SGHNT and CDR2 is YENEEA. Trimming left V 1 base short and J 0 bases short, with 10 bases between. The CDR3 DNA follows: TGTGCCAGCAGCTTAGGCGGGGGCGGCTCTGGAAACACCATATATTTT. Its translation: CASSLGGGGSGNTIYF.

This chain links TRBV27 with TRBJ2-7, with 8 bases fitting TRBD1. Germline lookup yields CDR1 MNHEY and CDR2 SMNVEV (reference sequence). The CDR3 covers 13 residues. Trimming at V came to 3 bases and at J to 4 bases, leaving 2 bases not matched to a gene. In DNA, the CDR3 is TGTGCCAGCAGTTTGGGACAGGATTACGAGCAGTACTTC. This sequence encodes CASSLGQDYEQYF.

The rearrangement uses TRBV6-5 and TRBJ2-7; tentatively, D is TRBD1 (6 bases). CDR1 is MNHEY, CDR2 SVGAGI, per germline. The CDR3 is made up of 15 amino acids. V was pared by 5 bases and J by 2 bases, with 16 bases between. Here the CDR3 DNA reads TGTGCCAGCAGTAACCAGGGGACCCTTGCCTACGAGCAGTACTTC. This encodes CASSNQGTLAYEQYF.

The V call is TRBV6-6, the J call TRBJ2-1, with TRBD2 identical over 13 bases. This CDR3 has 21 residues. Germline V gene data show CDR1 as MNHNY and CDR2 as SVGAGI (reference sequence). V was clipped by 6 bases and J by 0 bases; unmatched bases: 17. The CDR3 reads CASSGTSGDVLIFSSYNEQFF. CDR3 bases: TGTGCCAGCAGCGGGACTAGCGGGGATGTTCTAATATTTAGCTCCTACAATGAGCAGTTCTTC.

The rearrangement uses TRBV6-5 and TRBJ1-5; D ambiguous. The ends were cut back, 6 bases at V and 5 bases at J, with 8 bases in the middle. Germline V gene sequence: CDR1 MNHEY, CDR2 SVGAGI. The CDR3 extends over 12 amino acids. The DNA for the CDR3 is TGTGCCAGCAGAGAGAATGATCAGCCCCAGCATTTT. This gives the protein CASRENDQPQHF.

CDR3 region: CASSVNMAAYEQYF. The CDR3 DNA reads TGTGCCAGCAGCGTAAATATGGCAGCCTACGAGCAGTACTTC. V gene TRBV9 combines with J gene TRBJ2-7, with no clear D. The CDR3 covers 14 residues. Germline V lookup: CDR1 SGDLS, CDR2 YYNGEE. Trimming removed 1 base from V and 2 bases from J, with 10 bases in between.

This chain links TRBV6-5 with TRBJ1-2, with 7 bases lining up with TRBD1. Trimming cost V 6 bases and J 2 bases; bases outside gene matches: 3. The germline V gene encodes CDR1 MNHEY and CDR2 SVGAGI. The CDR3 is 13 residues long. The CDR3 here is CASSLQGNYGYTF. The DNA of the CDR3 is TGTGCCAGCAGCCTACAGGGGAACTATGGCTACACCTTC.

The chain combines TRBV18 with TRBJ1-1, with 7 bases identical to TRBD1. Germline V CDR1 and CDR2: KGHSH, LQKENI. J lost 1 base, V lost 4 bases, and 6 bases had no gene match. The CDR3 has 15 residues. The CDR3 protein is CASSQTGTANTEAFF. Here the CDR3 DNA reads TGTGCCAGCTCACAAACCGGGACAGCGAACACTGAAGCTTTCTTT. Full variable domain (missing parts from reference TRBV18 and TRBJ1-1): NAGVMQNPRHLVRRRGQEARLRCSPMKGHSHVYWYRQLPEEGLKFMVYLQKENIIDESGMPKERFSAEFPKEGPSILRIQQVVRGDSAAYFCASSQTGTANTEAFFGQGTRLTVV.

The chain recombines TRBV25-1 with TRBJ2-7, with unresolved D. Germline CDR1 MGHDK, CDR2 SYGVNS. The V end lost 4 bases, the J end lost 5 bases, and 3 bases lay between the germline ends. The CDR3 runs 10 residues. DNA of the CDR3: TGTGCCAGCAGTGCGGACGAGCAGTACTTC. As protein: CASSADEQYF.

This clone was seen more than once but under ten times. This chain links TRBV5-1 with TRBJ1-1; D unclear. The CDR3 totals 14 residues. CDR1 and CDR2 (germline): SGHRS, YFSETQ. Trimming shortened V by 0 bases and J by 10 bases, and 16 bases separated the two germline ends. The CDR3 loop is CASSLAFAGLGAFF. In DNA form, the CDR3 reads TGCGCCAGCAGCTTGGCCTTTGCAGGTTTAGGAGCTTTCTTT.

The chain links TRBV5-6 to TRBJ2-6; TRBD2 agrees at 9 bases. The germline V gene has CDR1 SGHDT and CDR2 YYEEEE. This CDR3 spans 18 amino acids. The junction had 7 bases not matched to a gene; V was cut back by 3 bases and J by 0 bases. CDR3 sequence: CASSYYSGGYSGANVLTF. The CDR3 DNA is TGTGCCAGCAGCTACTATAGCGGGGGTTACTCTGGGGCCAACGTCCTGACTTTC.

This rearrangement joins TRBV5-8 to TRBJ2-2; tentatively, D is TRBD1 (6 bases). This CDR3 is 12 amino acids long. V was trimmed by 4 bases and J by 6 bases, leaving 7 bases between them. Germline loops: CDR1 SGHTS, CDR2 YDEGEE. CDR3 protein: CASSRTAGELFF. CDR3 DNA: TGTGCCAGCAGCAGGACAGCCGGGGAGCTGTTTTTT.

The rearrangement links TRBV19 to TRBJ2-7, with 7 nucleotides matching TRBD1. The V and J ends lost 8 bases and 0 bases, in that order; junction bases with no gene match: 16. The CDR3 has 17 amino acids. Germline lookup yields CDR1 LNHDA and CDR2 SQIVND (reference sequence). The CDR3 sequence: CASVRDRVPWGSYEQYF. The CDR3 coding sequence is TGTGCCAGTGTCCGGGACAGAGTCCCCTGGGGCTCCTACGAGCAGTACTTC.

The rearrangement uses TRBV2 and TRBJ1-4; D not resolved. This CDR3 contains 14 residues. V was shortened by 6 bases and J by 7 bases, with 15 bases between the two germline ends. Germline CDR1 and CDR2: SNHLY and FYNNEI. The CDR3 reads CASSPGDGLEKLFF. CDR3 nucleotides: TGTGCCAGCAGCCCAGGCGACGGACTTGAAAAACTGTTTTTT.

A single count supports this clone. The chain employs TRBV9 and TRBJ2-1; 7 nucleotides align to TRBD2. The CDR3 is 18 amino acids. CDR1 SGDLS and CDR2 YYNGEE come from the germline V gene. V was clipped by 3 bases and J by 1 base; unmatched bases: 13. The CDR3 region is CASSERDLLGGSYNEQFF. The CDR3 nucleotides are TGTGCCAGCAGCGAAAGGGACCTCCTGGGGGGGTCCTACAATGAGCAGTTCTTC.